This T cell receptor (beta chain) comes out of a study of blood T cell repertoires in COVID-19. Study at large: Samples of COVID-19 (acute and convalescent) were obtained from the United States, Italy and Spain.

Enrollees, about 18 to 90 years old, lived in about two dozen US areas. Self-reported history from a screening survey and questionnaire set each donor's cohort. Original handling: Scientists estimated how many nucleated cells there were by amplifying reference gene primers. Profiled with immunoSEQ multiplex PCR; TCRdb holds only in-frame clones, not every one. V and J calls and clone size follow that table, whereas D and trimming were derived from the DNA. The data show about 190,000 clones, 70% to 85% seen once. The sample consisted of PBMCs or T cells enriched from blood (not recorded which). The receptor was isolated from a woman in her sixties with acute COVID-19.

CDR3 loop: CASSEAAYYGYTF. Written as DNA, the CDR3 is TGTGCCAGCAGTGAAGCGGCCTACTATGGCTACACCTTC. The chain joins TRBV2 to TRBJ1-2; D not resolved. The CDR3 covers 13 residues. CDR1 SNHLY and CDR2 FYNNEI come from the germline V gene. Deletions cut 0 bases from V and 3 bases from J, with 5 bases between.